This T cell receptor (beta chain) was captured in a study of PD-L1 blockade in urothelial cancer. The overall study: Intravenous atezolizumab, 1,200 mg every 3 weeks, was begun by patients around 2014. Male sex and bladder-origin urothelial cancer were recorded for about 85% of the roughly 30 patients.

Synthetic TCR analog templates were spiked into all PCRs individually. TCRdb's table, derived via immunoSEQ multiplex PCR, lists solely in-frame clones and lacks some. The sample has about 120,000 clones, around 88% seen once. Germline CDR1 reads MNHEY; CDR2 reads SVGAGI. The CDR3 contains 15 residues. With 7 bases clipped from V and 6 bases from J, the junction kept 8 bases outside the gene matches. Time point defined: peripheral blood 6 weeks after treatment start. Enrolled patients showed locally advanced or metastatic urothelial carcinoma. J is TRBJ2-2 and V is TRBV6-5, with 10 bases identical to TRBD2. The specimen was PBMCs, collected around atezolizumab (anti-PD-L1) treatment. The clonotype was recovered from a man aged 55 to 70 with urothelial cancer. The CDR3 sequence is CASTRGTSEAGELFF. Here the CDR3 DNA reads TGTGCCAGCACCCGCGGGACTAGCGAGGCCGGGGAGCTGTTTTTT.